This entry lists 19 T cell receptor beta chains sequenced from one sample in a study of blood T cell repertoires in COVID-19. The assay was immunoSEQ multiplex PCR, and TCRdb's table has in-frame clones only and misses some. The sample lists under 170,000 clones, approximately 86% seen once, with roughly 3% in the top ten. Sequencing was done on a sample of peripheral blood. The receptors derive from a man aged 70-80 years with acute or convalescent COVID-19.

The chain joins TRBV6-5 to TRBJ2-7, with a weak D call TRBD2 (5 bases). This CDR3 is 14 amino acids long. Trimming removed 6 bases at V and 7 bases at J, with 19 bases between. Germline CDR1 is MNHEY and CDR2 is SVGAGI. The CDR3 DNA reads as TGTGCCAGCAGCCGATCGGAGCGGAGGAGGGAGCAGTACTTC. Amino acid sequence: CASSRSERRREQYF.

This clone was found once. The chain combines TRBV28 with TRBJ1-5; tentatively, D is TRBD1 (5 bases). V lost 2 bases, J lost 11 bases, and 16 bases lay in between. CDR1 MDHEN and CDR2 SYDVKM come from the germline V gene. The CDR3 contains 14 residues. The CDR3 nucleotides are TGTGCCAGCAGTTTACCCGGGGGGGTAGTGGCCCAGCATTTT. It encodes CASSLPGGVVAQHF.

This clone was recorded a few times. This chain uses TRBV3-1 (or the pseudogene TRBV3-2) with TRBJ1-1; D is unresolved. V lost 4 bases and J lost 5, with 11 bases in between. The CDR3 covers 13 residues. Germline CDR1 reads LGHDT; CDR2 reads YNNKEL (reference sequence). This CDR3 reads CASSRSPWTEAFF. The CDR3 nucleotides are TGTGCCAGCAGCCGTAGCCCTTGGACTGAAGCTTTCTTT.

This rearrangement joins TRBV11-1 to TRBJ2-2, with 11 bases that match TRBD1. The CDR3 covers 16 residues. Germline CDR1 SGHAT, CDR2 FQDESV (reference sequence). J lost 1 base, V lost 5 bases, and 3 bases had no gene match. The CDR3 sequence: CASSGGTGGNTGELFF. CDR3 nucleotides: TGTGCCAGCAGCGGAGGGACAGGGGGGAACACCGGGGAGCTGTTTTTT.

CDR3 nucleotides: TGTGCCTGGAGTGCCCCTATCTTCACAGATACGCAGTATTTT. Amino acid sequence: CAWSAPIFTDTQYF. The chain has TRBV30 and TRBJ2-3; D is uncertain. The length of the CDR3 is 14 residues. CDR1 and CDR2 (germline): GTSNPN, SVGIG (reference sequence). The V gene lost 1 base and the J gene lost 2 bases, with 10 bases spanning the gap.

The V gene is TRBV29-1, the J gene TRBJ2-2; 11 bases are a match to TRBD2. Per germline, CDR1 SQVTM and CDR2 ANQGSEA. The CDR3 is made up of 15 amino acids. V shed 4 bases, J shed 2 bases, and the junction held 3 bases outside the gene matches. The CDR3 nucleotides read TGCAGCGTTGTGACTAGCGGGACTAACACCGGGGAGCTGTTTTTT. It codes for CSVVTSGTNTGELFF.

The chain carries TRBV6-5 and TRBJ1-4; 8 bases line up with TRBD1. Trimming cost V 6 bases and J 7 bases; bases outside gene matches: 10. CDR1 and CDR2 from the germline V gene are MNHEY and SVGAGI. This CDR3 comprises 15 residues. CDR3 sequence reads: CASRPRTGRGEKLFF. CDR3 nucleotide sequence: TGTGCCAGCAGGCCCCGGACAGGGCGGGGTGAAAAACTGTTTTTT.

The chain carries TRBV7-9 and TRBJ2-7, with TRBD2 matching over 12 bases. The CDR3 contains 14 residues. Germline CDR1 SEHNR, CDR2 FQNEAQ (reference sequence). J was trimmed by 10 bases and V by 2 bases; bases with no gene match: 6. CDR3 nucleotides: TGTGCCAGCAGCTTACCGACTAGCGGGAGCGAACAGTACTTC. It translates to CASSLPTSGSEQYF.

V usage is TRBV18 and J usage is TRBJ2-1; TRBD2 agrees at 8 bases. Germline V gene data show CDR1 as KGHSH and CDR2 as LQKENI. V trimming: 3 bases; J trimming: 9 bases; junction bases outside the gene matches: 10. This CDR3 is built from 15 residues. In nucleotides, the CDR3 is TGTGCCAGCTCACCCTCGTTGAGCGGGAGATCTGAGCAGTTCTTC. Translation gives CASSPSLSGRSEQFF.

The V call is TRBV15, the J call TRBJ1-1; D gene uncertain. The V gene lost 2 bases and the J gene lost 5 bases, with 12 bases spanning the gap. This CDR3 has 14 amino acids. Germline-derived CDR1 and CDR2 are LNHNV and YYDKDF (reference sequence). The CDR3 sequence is CATSRLEIGTEAFF. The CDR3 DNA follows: TGTGCCACCAGCAGATTAGAAATCGGGACTGAAGCTTTCTTT. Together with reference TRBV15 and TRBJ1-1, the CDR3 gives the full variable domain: DAMVIQNPRYQVTQFGKPVTLSCSQTLNHNVMYWYQQKSSQAPKLLFHYYDKDFNNEADTPDNFQSRRPNTSFCFLDIRSPGLGDTAMYLCATSRLEIGTEAFFGQGTRLTVV.

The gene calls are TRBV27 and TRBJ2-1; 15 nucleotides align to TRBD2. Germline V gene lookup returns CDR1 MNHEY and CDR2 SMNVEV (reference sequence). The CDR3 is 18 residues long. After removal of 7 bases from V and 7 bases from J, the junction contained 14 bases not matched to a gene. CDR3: CASISYQGLAGGGNEQFF. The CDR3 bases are TGTGCCAGCATTTCCTACCAGGGACTAGCGGGAGGTGGAAATGAGCAGTTCTTC.

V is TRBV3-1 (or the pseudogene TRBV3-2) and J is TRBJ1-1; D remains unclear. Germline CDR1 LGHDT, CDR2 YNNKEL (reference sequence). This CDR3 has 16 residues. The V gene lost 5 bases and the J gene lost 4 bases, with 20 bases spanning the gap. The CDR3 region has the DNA TGTGCCAGCAGCAGCACTATTATTTCAATTCGCACTGAAGCTTTCTTT. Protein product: CASSSTIISIRTEAFF.

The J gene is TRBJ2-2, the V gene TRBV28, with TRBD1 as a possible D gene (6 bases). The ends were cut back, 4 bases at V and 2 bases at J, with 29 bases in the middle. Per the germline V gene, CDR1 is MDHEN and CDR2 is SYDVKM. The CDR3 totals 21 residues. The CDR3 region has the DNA TGTGCCAGCAGTTGGCCATACCCCAACCCATATACAGGGAAAAACACCGGGGAGCTGTTTTTT. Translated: CASSWPYPNPYTGKNTGELFF.

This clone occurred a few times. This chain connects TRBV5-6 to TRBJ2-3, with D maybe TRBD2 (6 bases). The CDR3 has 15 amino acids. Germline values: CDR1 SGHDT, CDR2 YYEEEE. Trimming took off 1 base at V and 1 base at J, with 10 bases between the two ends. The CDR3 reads CASSLTPSGTDTQYF. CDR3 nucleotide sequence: TGTGCCAGCAGCTTGACGCCTAGCGGCACAGATACGCAGTATTTT.

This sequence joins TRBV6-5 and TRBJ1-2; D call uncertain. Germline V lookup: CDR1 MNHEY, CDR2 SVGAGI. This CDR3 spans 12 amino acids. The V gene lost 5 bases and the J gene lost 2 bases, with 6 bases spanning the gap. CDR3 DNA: TGTGCCAGCAGTACAGAGAACTATGGCTACACCTTC. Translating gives CASSTENYGYTF.

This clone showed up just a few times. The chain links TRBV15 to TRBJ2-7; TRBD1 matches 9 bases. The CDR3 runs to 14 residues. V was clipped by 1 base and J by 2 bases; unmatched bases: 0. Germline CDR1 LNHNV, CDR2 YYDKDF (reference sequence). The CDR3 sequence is CATSRGDRAYEQYF. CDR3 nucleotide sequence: TGTGCCACCAGCAGAGGGGACAGGGCCTACGAGCAGTACTTC. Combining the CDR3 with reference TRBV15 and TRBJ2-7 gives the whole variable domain DAMVIQNPRYQVTQFGKPVTLSCSQTLNHNVMYWYQQKSSQAPKLLFHYYDKDFNNEADTPDNFQSRRPNTSFCFLDIRSPGLGDTAMYLCATSRGDRAYEQYFGPGTRLTVT.

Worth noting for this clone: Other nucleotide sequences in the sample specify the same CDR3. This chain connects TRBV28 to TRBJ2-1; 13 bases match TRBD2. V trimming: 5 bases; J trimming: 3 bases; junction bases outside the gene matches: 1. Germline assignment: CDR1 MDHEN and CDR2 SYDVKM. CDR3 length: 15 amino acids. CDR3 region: CASSRTSGSYNEQFF. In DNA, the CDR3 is TGTGCCAGCAGTCGGACTAGCGGGAGCTACAATGAGCAGTTCTTC.

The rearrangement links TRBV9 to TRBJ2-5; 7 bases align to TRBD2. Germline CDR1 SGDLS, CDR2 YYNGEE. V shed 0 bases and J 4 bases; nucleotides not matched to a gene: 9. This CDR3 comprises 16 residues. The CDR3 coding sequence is TGTGCCAGCAGCGTAGAAGTAGCAGGGAGGGGAGAGACCCAGTACTTC. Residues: CASSVEVAGRGETQYF.

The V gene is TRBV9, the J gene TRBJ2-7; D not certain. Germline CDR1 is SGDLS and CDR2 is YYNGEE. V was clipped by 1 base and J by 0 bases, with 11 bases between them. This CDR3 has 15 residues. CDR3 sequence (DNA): TGTGCCAGCAGCGTAAATGCGGTGAGCTCCTACGAGCAGTACTTC. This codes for CASSVNAVSSYEQYF.